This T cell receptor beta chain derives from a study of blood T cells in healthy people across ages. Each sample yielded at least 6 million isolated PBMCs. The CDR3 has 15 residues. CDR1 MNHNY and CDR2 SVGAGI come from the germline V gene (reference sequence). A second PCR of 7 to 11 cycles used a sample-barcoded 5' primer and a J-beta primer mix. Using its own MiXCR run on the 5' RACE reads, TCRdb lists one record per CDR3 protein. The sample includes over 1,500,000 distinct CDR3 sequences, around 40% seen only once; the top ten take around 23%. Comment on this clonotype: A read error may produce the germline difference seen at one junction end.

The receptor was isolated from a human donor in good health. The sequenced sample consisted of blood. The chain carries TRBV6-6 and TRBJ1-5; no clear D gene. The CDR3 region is CASSGVGRSNQLQHF. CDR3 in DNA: TGTGCCAGCTCCGGGGTAGGTAGAAGCAATCAGCTCCAGCATTTT.